These T cell receptor beta chains were read from a single sample in a study of long-term antiretroviral therapy in people with HIV. The method was immunoSEQ multiplex PCR; TCRdb's version includes in-frame clones alone and lacks a portion of them. The repertoire has about 4,800 clones, 85% to 90% of them found once; the top ten carry over 5%. Sequences were derived from unsorted PBMCs, sampled 1.3 years after starting antiretroviral therapy. The receptor source for this set is a woman aged 45 to 65 with HIV. Both conserved end residues are part of each CDR3. The D gene is left open where the match is weak. Clone size appears in some rows only: once, few, many, or a class for an expanded clone.

size | D | J | V | CDR3 | DNA
- | TRBD2 | TRBJ2-1 | TRBV5-1 | CASSLVASGGADEQFF | TGCGCCAGCAGCTTGGTGGCTAGCGGGGGGGCCGATGAGCAGTTCTTC
few | TRBD2 | TRBJ2-1 | TRBV5-4 | CASSLMGLAVNEQFF | TGTGCCAGCAGCTTGATGGGACTAGCCGTAAATGAGCAGTTCTTC
- | - | TRBJ1-2 | TRBV7-9 | CASSLGEGEYGYTF | TGTGCCAGCAGCTTAGGAGAGGGGGAGTATGGCTACACCTTC
- | TRBD2 | TRBJ2-3 | TRBV6-5 | CASSKLAGTDTQYF | TGTGCCAGCAGTAAGCTAGCGGGGACAGATACGCAGTATTTT
- | TRBD1 | TRBJ2-1 | TRBV19 | CASSLRDRGRDEQFF | TGTGCCAGTAGTCTCCGGGACAGGGGTAGGGATGAGCAGTTCTTC
- | TRBD1 | TRBJ2-3 | TRBV6-5 | CASQDRATDTQYF | TGTGCCAGCCAAGACAGGGCAACAGATACGCAGTATTTT
- | TRBD2 | TRBJ2-3 | TRBV10-3 | CAISEPSGDTDTQYF | TGTGCCATCAGTGAGCCTAGCGGTGACACAGATACGCAGTATTTT
- | - | TRBJ1-1 | TRBV18 | CATNQGSNTEAFF | TGTGCCACCAACCAAGGATCGAACACTGAAGCTTTCTTT
few | - | TRBJ2-2 | TRBV19 | CASKPITLGTGELFF | TGTGCCAGTAAACCAATCACTCTCGGGACCGGGGAGCTGTTTTTT
- | - | TRBJ1-6 | TRBV11-2 | CASSPLTGLNSPLHF | TGTGCCAGCAGCCCCCTTACAGGGCTCAATTCACCCCTCCACTTT
- | - | TRBJ2-2 | TRBV10-3 | CAIRSERGHTGELFF | TGTGCCATCAGAAGTGAACGGGGGCACACCGGGGAGCTGTTTTTT
few | - | TRBJ1-2 | TRBV5-6 | CASRRGFYGYTF | TGTGCCAGCAGGCGGGGGTTCTATGGCTACACCTTC
- | - | TRBJ2-1 | TRBV13 | CASSGQLYNEQFF | TGTGCCAGCAGCGGACAGCTCTACAATGAGCAGTTCTTC